Listed below are T cell receptor beta chains from one sample, sequenced in a study of Ad26.COV2.S vaccination and SARS-CoV-2 variants. Produced via immunoSEQ multiplex PCR; TCRdb's table is partial and in-frame only. The sample consists of 510,000 or so clones, roughly nine tenths of them appearing once. The sample was peripheral blood, taken in a trial of Ad26.COV2.S vaccine versus placebo. The receptors derive from a person aged 18-60 years who received the Ad26.COV2.S COVID-19 vaccine or a placebo. CDR3s include the opening cysteine and the closing phenylalanine or tryptophan. D genes are given only for firm matches. Some rows mark clone size as missing; the rest say once, few, many or name a class of expanded clone.

clone_size	d_call	j_call	v_call	cdr3_nt	cdr3_aa
NA	NA	TRBJ1-6	TRBV24-1	TGTGCCACCAGTGACCCTTCCCCTGGTTCACCCCTCCACTTT	CATSDPSPGSPLHF
NA	NA	TRBJ2-2	TRBV6-2/TRBV6-3	TGTGCCAGCAGTTACCGACAACCGAACACCGGGGAGCTGTTTTTT	CASSYRQPNTGELFF
NA	TRBD1	TRBJ1-6	TRBV7-9	TGTGCCAGCAGCTTAGGAGACAGGGCAAATTCACCCCTCCACTTT	CASSLGDRANSPLHF
NA	NA	TRBJ1-4	TRBV5-4	TGTGCCAGCAGCCCAATCCAGGGTGAAAAACTGTTTTTT	CASSPIQGEKLFF
NA	NA	TRBJ1-2	TRBV2	TGTGCCAGCAGTGAAACGGGACTAAGAACGGGCTACACCTTC	CASSETGLRTGYTF
once	TRBD2	TRBJ2-7	TRBV11-2	TGTGCCAGCAGCTACTGGGCGGTCGGGAGGTCCTACGAGCAGTACTTC	CASSYWAVGRSYEQYF
NA	TRBD1	TRBJ1-5	TRBV3-1/TRBV3-2	TGTGCCAGCAGCCAAGAGGGACAGAAGATGAATCAGCCCCAGCATTTT	CASSQEGQKMNQPQHF
NA	TRBD2	TRBJ2-3	TRBV28	TGTGCCAGCAGTGTGGCCGGGACTAGGGCCCGCGGGGGGCAGTATTTT	CASSVAGTRARGGQYF
NA	NA	TRBJ2-5	TRBV7-3	TGTGCCAGCAGCTTTGGAAGGGGTGAGACCCAGTACTTC	CASSFGRGETQYF
NA	TRBD1	TRBJ1-6	TRBV7-3	TGTGCCAGCAGCCTCGACAGGGGATCACCCCTCCACTTT	CASSLDRGSPLHF
NA	TRBD2	TRBJ2-2	TRBV4-3	TGCGCCAGCAGCCCCTATGGCGGACTAGCAGATAACACCGGGGAGCTGTTTTTT	CASSPYGGLADNTGELFF
NA	NA	TRBJ2-1	TRBV3-1/TRBV3-2	TGTGCCAGCAGCCCGCAGGTGGGGACCTACAATGAGCAGTTCTTC	CASSPQVGTYNEQFF
NA	NA	TRBJ1-6	TRBV9	TGTGCCAGCTCCGTCCGTGAGAGGGCACCCCTCCACTTT	CASSVRERAPLHF
NA	TRBD2	TRBJ2-1	TRBV19	TGTGCCAGTAGGTCTCTACCGGCTAGCGGGTACTTAGATGAGCAGTTCTTC	CASRSLPASGYLDEQFF
NA	NA	TRBJ2-1	TRBV7-3	TGTGCCAGCAGCCCACAGGTTCGGGGGAATGAGCAGTTCTTC	CASSPQVRGNEQFF
NA	NA	TRBJ2-1	TRBV25-1	TGTGCCAGCAGCCTCCTCTCGAACATCGGATCCTACAATGAGCAGTTCTTC	CASSLLSNIGSYNEQFF
NA	TRBD2	TRBJ2-1	TRBV11-3	TGTGCCAGCAGCTTCGCGGGAGCAGGAGTCAATGAGCAGTTCTTC	CASSFAGAGVNEQFF
NA	TRBD1	TRBJ1-5	TRBV28	TGTGCCAGCAGTGGCGAGACAGGGATGAGGCAGCCCCAGCATTTT	CASSGETGMRQPQHF
NA	NA	TRBJ2-7	TRBV7-2	TGTGCCAGCAGCCTAGACGAACCCTCCTACGAGCAGTACTTC	CASSLDEPSYEQYF
NA	NA	TRBJ1-2	TRBV4-3	TGCGCCAGCAGCCAAGATCTTGAGAAGCGTGGCTACACCTTC	CASSQDLEKRGYTF
NA	NA	TRBJ2-3	TRBV7-3	TGTGCCAGCAGCTTAGAGCGGGCCATCACAGATACGCAGTATTTT	CASSLERAITDTQYF
NA	NA	TRBJ1-1	TRBV9	TGTGCCAGCAGCGTAGGCCCTCGTCTGGGTGGTAGGAACACTGAAGCTTTCTTT	CASSVGPRLGGRNTEAFF
NA	TRBD1	TRBJ1-4	TRBV6-6	TGTGCCAGCAGTTCCCTAGGGGGCGCTTCGGAAAAACTGTTTTTT	CASSSLGGASEKLFF
NA	NA	TRBJ2-4	TRBV7-2	TGTGCCAGCAGCTTAGTTGGGAGGACGGTCAAAAACATTCAGTACTTC	CASSLVGRTVKNIQYF
NA	NA	TRBJ2-3	TRBV19	TGTGCCAGTAGTCTACCCCAGGGGAGGGCAGCTACGCAGTATTTT	CASSLPQGRAATQYF
NA	NA	TRBJ2-5	TRBV5-1	TGCGCCAGCAGCGTCGGGGGCCAAGGACCTCAAGAGACCCAGTACTTC	CASSVGGQGPQETQYF
NA	TRBD1	TRBJ1-5	TRBV5-1	TGCGCCAGCAGCCTAGACAGGGGAGGACAGCCCCAGCATTTT	CASSLDRGGQPQHF
NA	TRBD2	TRBJ2-7	TRBV4-3	TGCGCCAGCAGCCAAGATATCCAGCGGGAGGGCCGATCCTACGAGCAGTACTTC	CASSQDIQREGRSYEQYF
NA	NA	TRBJ1-4	TRBV28	TGTGCCAGCAAATTGTCAGCGATCGTCGAAAAACTGTTTTTT	CASKLSAIVEKLFF
once	TRBD1	TRBJ1-6	TRBV4-2	TGTGCCAGCAGCCAGGAGGACAGGGGAGTGTCACCCCTCCACTTT	CASSQEDRGVSPLHF
NA	TRBD2	TRBJ2-1	TRBV20-1	TGCAGTGCTAGTCTCGGGAGGGCCGTCCACAATGAGCAGTTCTTC	CSASLGRAVHNEQFF
NA	TRBD1	TRBJ1-2	TRBV30	TGTGCCTGGAGCCCTTTAGGACAGGGGGCGCTGAATGGCTACACCTTC	CAWSPLGQGALNGYTF
NA	NA	TRBJ1-6	TRBV19	TGTGCCAGTAACCCAGCGTGGGGGGATAATTCACCCCTCCACTTT	CASNPAWGDNSPLHF
NA	NA	TRBJ1-6	TRBV25-1	TGTGCCAGCAGAAGGGGAGGTGGTAATTCACCCCTCCACTTT	CASRRGGGNSPLHF
NA	NA	TRBJ2-3	TRBV7-3	TGTGCCAGCAGCTTATTTCACGGACCGGATACGCAGTATTTT	CASSLFHGPDTQYF
NA	NA	TRBJ2-3	TRBV15	TGTGCCACCAGCAGAGAAGCAGGGGTTTTAGCAGATACGCAGTATTTT	CATSREAGVLADTQYF
NA	NA	TRBJ1-1	TRBV29-1	TGCAGCGTTTTGGGGACCCGGACCGAAGGTGAAGCTTTCTTT	CSVLGTRTEGEAFF
many	NA	TRBJ1-1	TRBV25-1	TGTGCCAGCACCGGGTATCCGGACCAAAAGATGGCTTTCTTT	CASTGYPDQKMAFF
NA	TRBD1	TRBJ1-4	TRBV27	TGTGCCAGCAGTCTAGGGACAGGGGGAGGTAATGAAAAACTGTTTTTT	CASSLGTGGGNEKLFF
NA	NA	TRBJ1-1	TRBV6-5	TGTGCCAGCACGGTGGCAGTGAACACTGAAGCTTTCTTT	CASTVAVNTEAFF
NA	NA	TRBJ1-1	TRBV18	TGTGCCAGCTCACCAGGGTTATTAGGCACCGGGATGAACACTGAAGCTTTCTTT	CASSPGLLGTGMNTEAFF
NA	TRBD1	TRBJ1-1	TRBV4-1	TGCGCCAGCAGCCAAGGGGACAGGGGCCCCCTGAACACTGAAGCTTTCTTT	CASSQGDRGPLNTEAFF
once	TRBD1	TRBJ1-1	TRBV9	TGTGCCAGCAGCGGGGACAGGGGGAACACTGAAGCTTTCTTT	CASSGDRGNTEAFF
NA	NA	TRBJ2-2	TRBV10-3	TGTGCCCCACGCGAGACTTGGACGGGACTGCTGAACACCGGGGAGCTGTTTTTT	CAPRETWTGLLNTGELFF
NA	NA	TRBJ1-1	TRBV27	TGTGCCAGCAGTCACCCGGTGGGGACCGGGGGGACTGAAGCTTTCTTT	CASSHPVGTGGTEAFF
many	TRBD1	TRBJ2-7	TRBV10-1	TGCGCCAGCAGTGCCAACAGGGGCCCCTACGAGCAGTACTTC	CASSANRGPYEQYF
few	NA	TRBJ1-2	TRBV28	TGTGCCAGCAGTTTATATGTCGACAGAATCGGCTACACCTTC	CASSLYVDRIGYTF
NA	TRBD2	TRBJ2-1	TRBV11-3	TGTGCCAGCAGCTTAGTCACTAGCGGGAGAGGTGAGCAGTTCTTC	CASSLVTSGRGEQFF
NA	TRBD2	TRBJ2-7	TRBV15	TGTGCCACCAGCAGGGCTAGCGGGAGAGTGGTGGGGGAGCAGTACTTC	CATSRASGRVVGEQYF
once	TRBD2	TRBJ2-7	TRBV5-4	TGTGCCAGCAGCACCGGGGCCCACGGGGGGTATTCCTACGAGCAGTACTTC	CASSTGAHGGYSYEQYF